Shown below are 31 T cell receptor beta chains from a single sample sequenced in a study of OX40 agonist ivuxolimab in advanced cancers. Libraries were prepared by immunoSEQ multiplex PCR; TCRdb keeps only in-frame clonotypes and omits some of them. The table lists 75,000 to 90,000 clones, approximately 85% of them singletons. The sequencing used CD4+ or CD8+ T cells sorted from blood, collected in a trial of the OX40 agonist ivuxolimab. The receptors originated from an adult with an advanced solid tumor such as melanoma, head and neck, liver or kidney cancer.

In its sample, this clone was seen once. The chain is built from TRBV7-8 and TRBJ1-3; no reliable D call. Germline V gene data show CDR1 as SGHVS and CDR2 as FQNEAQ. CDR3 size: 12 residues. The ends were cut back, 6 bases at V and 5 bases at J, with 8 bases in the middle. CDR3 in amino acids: CASSSQRNTIYF. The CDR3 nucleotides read TGTGCCAGCAGTTCCCAACGAAACACCATATATTTT.

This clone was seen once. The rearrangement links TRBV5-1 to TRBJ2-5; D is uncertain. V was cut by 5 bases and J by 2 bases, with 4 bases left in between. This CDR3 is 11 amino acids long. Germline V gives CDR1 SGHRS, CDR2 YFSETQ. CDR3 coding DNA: TGCGCCAGCAGGCTTCAAGAGACCCAGTACTTC. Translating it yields CASRLQETQYF.

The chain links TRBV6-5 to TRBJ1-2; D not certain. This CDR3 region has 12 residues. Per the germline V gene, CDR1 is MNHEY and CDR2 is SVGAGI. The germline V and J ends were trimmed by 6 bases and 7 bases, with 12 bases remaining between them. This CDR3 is CASRHLGGGYTF. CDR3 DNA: TGTGCCAGCAGACACCTAGGAGGTGGCTACACCTTC.

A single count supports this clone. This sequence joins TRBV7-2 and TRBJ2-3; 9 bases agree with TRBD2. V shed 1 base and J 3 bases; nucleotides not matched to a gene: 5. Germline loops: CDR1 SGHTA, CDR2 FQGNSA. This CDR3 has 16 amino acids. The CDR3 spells CASSLVAGVATDTQYF. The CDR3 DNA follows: TGTGCCAGCAGCTTAGTAGCGGGGGTCGCGACAGATACGCAGTATTTT.

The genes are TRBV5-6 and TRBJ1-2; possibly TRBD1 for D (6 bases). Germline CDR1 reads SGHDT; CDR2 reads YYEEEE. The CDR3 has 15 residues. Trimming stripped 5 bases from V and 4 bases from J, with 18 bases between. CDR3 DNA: TGTGCCAGCAGAATACCAGGGGTCCCTTTCTATGGCTACACCTTC. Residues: CASRIPGVPFYGYTF.

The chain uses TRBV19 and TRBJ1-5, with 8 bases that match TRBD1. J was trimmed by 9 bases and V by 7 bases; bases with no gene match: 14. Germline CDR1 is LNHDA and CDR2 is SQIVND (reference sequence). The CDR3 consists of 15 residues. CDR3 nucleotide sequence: TGTGCCAGTACTCCCGGGACAGGAAATCTGGGGCCCCAGCATTTT. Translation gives CASTPGTGNLGPQHF.

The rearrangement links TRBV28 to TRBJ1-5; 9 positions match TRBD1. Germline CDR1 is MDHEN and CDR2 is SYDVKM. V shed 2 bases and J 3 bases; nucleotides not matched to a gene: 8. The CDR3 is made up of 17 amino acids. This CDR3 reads CASSLPFGTGNNQPQHF. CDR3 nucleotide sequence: TGTGCCAGCAGTTTACCTTTCGGGACAGGGAACAATCAGCCCCAGCATTTT.

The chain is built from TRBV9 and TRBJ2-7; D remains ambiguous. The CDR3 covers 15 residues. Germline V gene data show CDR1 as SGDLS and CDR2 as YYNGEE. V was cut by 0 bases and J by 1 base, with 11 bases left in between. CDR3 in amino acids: CASSVEALGSYEQYF. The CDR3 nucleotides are TGTGCCAGCAGCGTAGAGGCGCTCGGGTCCTACGAGCAGTACTTC.

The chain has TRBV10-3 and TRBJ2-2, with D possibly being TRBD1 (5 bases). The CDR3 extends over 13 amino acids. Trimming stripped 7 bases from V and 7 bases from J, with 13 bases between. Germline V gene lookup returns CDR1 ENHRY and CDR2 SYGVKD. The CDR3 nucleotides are TGTGCCATCAATGGTGACAGTGGCGGGGAGCTGTTTTTT. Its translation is CAINGDSGGELFF.

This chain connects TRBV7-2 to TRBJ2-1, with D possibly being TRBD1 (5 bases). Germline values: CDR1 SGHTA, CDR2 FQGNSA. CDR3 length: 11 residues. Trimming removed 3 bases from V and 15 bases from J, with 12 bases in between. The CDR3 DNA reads TGTGCCAGCAGCTTTTTACAGGAAATGTTCTTC. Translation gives CASSFLQEMFF.

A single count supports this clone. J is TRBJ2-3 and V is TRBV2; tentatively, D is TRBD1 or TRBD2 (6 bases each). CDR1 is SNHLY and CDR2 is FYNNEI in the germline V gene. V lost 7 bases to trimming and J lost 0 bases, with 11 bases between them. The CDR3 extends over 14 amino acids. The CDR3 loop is CASKGGRSTDTQYF. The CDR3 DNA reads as TGTGCCAGCAAAGGGGGGAGAAGCACAGATACGCAGTATTTT.

CDR3 sequence: CASSLLGPLYEQYF. The CDR3 nucleotides read TGTGCCAGCAGCTTACTTGGACCGCTTTACGAGCAGTACTTC. The V gene is TRBV5-5, the J gene TRBJ2-7; D gene unclear. Per germline, CDR1 SGHKS and CDR2 YYEKEE (reference sequence). There are 14 residues in the CDR3. V gave up 2 bases and J gave up 4 bases, with 13 bases separating them.

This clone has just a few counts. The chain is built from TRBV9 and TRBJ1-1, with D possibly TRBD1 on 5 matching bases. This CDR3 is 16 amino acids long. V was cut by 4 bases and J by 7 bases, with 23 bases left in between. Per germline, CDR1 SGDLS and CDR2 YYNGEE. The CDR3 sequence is CASSPPRAAGIGEAFF. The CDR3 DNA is TGTGCCAGCAGCCCCCCCAGGGCTGCAGGTATCGGTGAAGCTTTCTTT.

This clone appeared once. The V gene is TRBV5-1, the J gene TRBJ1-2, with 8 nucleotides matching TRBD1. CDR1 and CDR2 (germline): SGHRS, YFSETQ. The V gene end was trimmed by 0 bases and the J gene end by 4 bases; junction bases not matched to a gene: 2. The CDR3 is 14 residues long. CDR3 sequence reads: CASSLGDRPYGYTF. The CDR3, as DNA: TGCGCCAGCAGCTTGGGGGACAGGCCCTATGGCTACACCTTC.

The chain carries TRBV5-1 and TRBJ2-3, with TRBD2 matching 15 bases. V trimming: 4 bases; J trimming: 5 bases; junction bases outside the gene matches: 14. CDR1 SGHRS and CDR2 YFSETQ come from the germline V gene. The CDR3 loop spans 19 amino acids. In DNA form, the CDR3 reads TGCGCCAGCAGCGAGCAACCGGGACTAGCGGGGGGTACCTTAGATACGCAGTATTTT. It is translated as CASSEQPGLAGGTLDTQYF.

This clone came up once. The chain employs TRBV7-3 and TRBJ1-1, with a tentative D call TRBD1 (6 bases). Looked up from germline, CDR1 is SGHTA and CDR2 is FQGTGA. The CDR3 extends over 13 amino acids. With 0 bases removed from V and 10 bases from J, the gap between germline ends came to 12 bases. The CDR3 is CASSLTGGVGAFF. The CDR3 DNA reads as TGTGCCAGCAGCTTAACGGGGGGCGTTGGAGCTTTCTTT.

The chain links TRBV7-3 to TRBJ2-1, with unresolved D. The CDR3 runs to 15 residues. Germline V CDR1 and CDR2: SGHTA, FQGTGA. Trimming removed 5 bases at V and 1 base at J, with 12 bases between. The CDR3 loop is CASSPGLASYNEQFF. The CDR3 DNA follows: TGTGCCAGCAGCCCCGGGCTTGCTTCCTACAATGAGCAGTTCTTC.

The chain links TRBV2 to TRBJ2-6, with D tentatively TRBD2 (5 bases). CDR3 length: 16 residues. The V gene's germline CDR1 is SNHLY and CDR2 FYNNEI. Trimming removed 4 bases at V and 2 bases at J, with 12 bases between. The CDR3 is CASSVGELAGANVLTF. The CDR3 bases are TGTGCCAGCAGTGTCGGGGAGTTAGCTGGGGCCAACGTCCTGACTTTC. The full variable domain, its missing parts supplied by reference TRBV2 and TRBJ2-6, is EPEVTQTPSHQVTQMGQEVILRCVPISNHLYFYWYRQILGQKVEFLVSFYNNEISEKSEIFDDQFSVERPDGSNFTLKIRSTKLEDSAMYFCASSVGELAGANVLTFGAGSRLTVL.

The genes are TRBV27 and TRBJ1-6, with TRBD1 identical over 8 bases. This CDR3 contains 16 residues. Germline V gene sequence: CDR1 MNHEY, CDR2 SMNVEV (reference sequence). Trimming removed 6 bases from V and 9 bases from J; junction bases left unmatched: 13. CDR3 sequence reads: CASSFFLRGLGSPLHF. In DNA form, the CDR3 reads TGTGCCAGCAGCTTTTTCCTCAGGGGGCTCGGTTCACCCCTCCACTTT.

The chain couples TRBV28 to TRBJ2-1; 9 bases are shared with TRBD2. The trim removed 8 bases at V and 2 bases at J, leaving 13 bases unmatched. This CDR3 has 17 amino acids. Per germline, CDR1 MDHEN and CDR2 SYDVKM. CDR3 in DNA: TGTGCCAGCCATTATGACGGAGCGGGGGGCCCCTACAATGAGCAGTTCTTC. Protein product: CASHYDGAGGPYNEQFF.

The CDR3 is CASPWYYEQYF. The CDR3 DNA is TGTGCCTCCCCTTGGTACTACGAGCAGTACTTC. V gene TRBV19 combines with J gene TRBJ2-7; D remains unclear. Looked up from germline, CDR1 is LNHDA and CDR2 is SQIVND (reference sequence). Between the trimmed V and J ends, which lost 11 bases and 3 bases, there was a span of 11 bases. This CDR3 spans 11 amino acids.

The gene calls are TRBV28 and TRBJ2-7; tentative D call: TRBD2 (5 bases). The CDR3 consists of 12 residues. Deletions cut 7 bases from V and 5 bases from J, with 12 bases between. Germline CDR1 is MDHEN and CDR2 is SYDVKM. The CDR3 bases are TGTGCCAGCACCGGGATCCCCGACGAGCAGTACTTC. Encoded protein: CASTGIPDEQYF. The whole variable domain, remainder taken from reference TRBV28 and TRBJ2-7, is DVKVTQSSRYLVKRTGEKVFLECVQDMDHENMFWYRQDPGLGLRLIYFSYDVKMKEKGDIPEGYSVSREKKERFSLILESASTNQTSMYLCASTGIPDEQYFGPGTRLTVT.

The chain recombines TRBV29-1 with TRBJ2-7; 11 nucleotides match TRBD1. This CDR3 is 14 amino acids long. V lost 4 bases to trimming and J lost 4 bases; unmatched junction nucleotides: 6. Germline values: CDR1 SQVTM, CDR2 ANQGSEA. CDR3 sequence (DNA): TGCAGCGTTGCCCCGGGACAGGGGGTTTACGAGCAGTACTTC. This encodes CSVAPGQGVYEQYF.

CDR3 in DNA: TGTGCCAGCAGCTTAGGAGTCCCTGAGCAGTTCTTC. Its protein product is CASSLGVPEQFF. V is TRBV7-9 and J is TRBJ2-1; no reliable D call. V was cut by 1 base and J by 9 bases, with 7 bases left in between. The germline V gene has CDR1 SEHNR and CDR2 FQNEAQ (reference sequence). The CDR3 runs to 12 residues.

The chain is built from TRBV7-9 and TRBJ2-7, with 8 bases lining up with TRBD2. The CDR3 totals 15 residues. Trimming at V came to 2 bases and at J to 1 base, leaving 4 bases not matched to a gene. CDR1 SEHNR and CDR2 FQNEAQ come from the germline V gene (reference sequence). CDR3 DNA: TGTGCCAGCAGCTTACCCACTAGCGGATCCTACGAGCAGTACTTC. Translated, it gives CASSLPTSGSYEQYF.

This CDR3 reads CATRGTGRRANTIYF. CDR3 sequence (DNA): TGTGCCACCAGGGGGACGGGACGGAGAGCAAACACCATATATTTT. The chain joins TRBV19 to TRBJ1-3, with 7 positions matching TRBD1. V was pared by 10 bases and J by 6 bases, with 15 bases of the junction left unmatched. The CDR3 is made up of 15 amino acids. The germline V gene has CDR1 LNHDA and CDR2 SQIVND (reference sequence).

The CDR3 here is CASKDGPDNYYGYTF. CDR3 nucleotides: TGTGCCAGCAAGGATGGGCCCGACAACTACTATGGCTACACCTTC. The V gene is TRBV6-5, the J gene TRBJ1-2; D call uncertain. The V and J ends lost 7 bases and 3 bases respectively, with 18 bases between them. CDR1 and CDR2 from the germline V gene are MNHEY and SVGAGI. The CDR3 is 15 residues long.

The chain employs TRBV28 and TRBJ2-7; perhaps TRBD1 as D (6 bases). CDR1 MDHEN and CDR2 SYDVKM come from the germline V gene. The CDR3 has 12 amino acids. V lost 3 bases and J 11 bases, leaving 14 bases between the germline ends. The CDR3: CASSLIKGDKYF. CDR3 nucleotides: TGTGCCAGCAGTTTGATAAAGGGGGATAAGTACTTC.

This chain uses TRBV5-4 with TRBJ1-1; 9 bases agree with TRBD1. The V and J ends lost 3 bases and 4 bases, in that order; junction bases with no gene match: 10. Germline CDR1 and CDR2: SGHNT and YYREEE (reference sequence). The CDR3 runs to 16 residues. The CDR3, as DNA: TGTGCCAGCAGCTCCCCCTCGACAGGGGGTGCCACTGAAGCTTTCTTT. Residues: CASSSPSTGGATEAFF.

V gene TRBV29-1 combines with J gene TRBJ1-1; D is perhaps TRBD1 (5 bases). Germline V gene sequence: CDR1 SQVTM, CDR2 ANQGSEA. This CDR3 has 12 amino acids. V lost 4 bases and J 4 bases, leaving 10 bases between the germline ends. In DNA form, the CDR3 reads TGCAGCGTTGCGCAGGGAGTCACTGAAGCTTTCTTT. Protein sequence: CSVAQGVTEAFF. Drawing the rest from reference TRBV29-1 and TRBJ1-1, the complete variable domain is SAVISQKPSRDICQRGTSLTIQCQVDSQVTMMFWYRQQPGQSLTLIATANQGSEATYESGFVIDKFPISRPNLTFSTLTVSNMSPEDSSIYLCSVAQGVTEAFFGQGTRLTVV.

Here the CDR3 DNA reads TGCGCCAGCAGCCCCGGGACCGGTAGGTCTGAAGCTTTCTTT. This codes for CASSPGTGRSEAFF. The chain links TRBV5-1 to TRBJ1-1; D is perhaps TRBD1 (5 bases). Per the germline V gene, CDR1 is SGHRS and CDR2 is YFSETQ. CDR3 length equals 14 residues. Trimming shortened V by 4 bases and J by 6 bases, and 16 bases separated the two germline ends.